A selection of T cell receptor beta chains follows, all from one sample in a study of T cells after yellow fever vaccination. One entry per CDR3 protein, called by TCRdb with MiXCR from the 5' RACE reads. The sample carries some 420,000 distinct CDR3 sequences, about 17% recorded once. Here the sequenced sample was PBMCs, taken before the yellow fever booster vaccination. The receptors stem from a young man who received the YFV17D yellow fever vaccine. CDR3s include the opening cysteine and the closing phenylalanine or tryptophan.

CDR3 protein: CASSFRQPNQPQHF
V gene: TRBV28

CDR3 protein: CSEQGSGGYTF
V gene: TRBV29-1

CDR3 protein: CASSQAPAGGTDTQYF
V gene: TRBV5-5

CDR3 protein: CASSVGLTPRQETQYF
V gene: TRBV9

CDR3 protein: CASSLREARVDTEAFF
V gene: TRBV4-1

CDR3 protein: CSVQPPGGGETQYF
V gene: TRBV29-1

CDR3 protein: CASSLRDTRDGGELFF
V gene: TRBV4-1

CDR3 protein: CASGVQITYGYTF
V gene: TRBV27

CDR3 protein: CASSWGSWEAEAFF
V gene: TRBV5-1

CDR3 protein: CSAEGFRGANYGYTF
V gene: TRBV29-1

CDR3 protein: CASSEAGTYGYTF
V gene: TRBV25-1

CDR3 protein: CASSPDGRLQETQYF
V gene: TRBV7-9

CDR3 protein: CASSVGLAGNNEQFF
V gene: TRBV7-3

CDR3 protein: CASSFLSGGDNEQFF
V gene: TRBV5-6

CDR3 protein: CSARGGNTIYF
V gene: TRBV20-1

CDR3 protein: CASSLVRGAVSGYTF
V gene: TRBV7-2

CDR3 protein: CASSPNTGGQETQYF
V gene: TRBV7-2

CDR3 protein: CASRETSIAKNIQYF
V gene: TRBV2

CDR3 protein: CASSPLGGVPQETQYF
V gene: TRBV18

CDR3 protein: CASSQGGLAINTGELFF
V gene: TRBV4-1

CDR3 protein: CASSGEGNTEAFF
V gene: TRBV2

CDR3 protein: CASSSALIAGTGTDTQYF
V gene: TRBV7-3

CDR3 protein: CASSSHGTAQETQYF
V gene: TRBV12-3/TRBV12-4

CDR3 protein: CASSLRAETYNEQFF
V gene: TRBV7-8

CDR3 protein: CASSEFSGGVSQYF
V gene: TRBV6-1

CDR3 protein: CASNNIQEPQETQYF
V gene: TRBV28

CDR3 protein: CASSDQPQVTGELFF
V gene: TRBV6-1

CDR3 protein: CATSEGGGTRGPLAKNIQYF
V gene: TRBV24-1

CDR3 protein: CRATWGTVHEQFF
V gene: TRBV20-1

CDR3 protein: CASSLDEGGKSGANVLTF
V gene: TRBV5-1

CDR3 protein: CSATRGENEQFF
V gene: TRBV20-1

CDR3 protein: CASSSSNSYEQYF
V gene: TRBV5-1

CDR3 protein: CASSRPGGGYEQYF
V gene: TRBV4-1

CDR3 protein: CASSYAPSGLAKNIQYF
V gene: TRBV6-5

CDR3 protein: CASKLRDRGQETQYF
V gene: TRBV4-1

CDR3 protein: CASSELDGEEVPGTQYF
V gene: TRBV25-1

CDR3 protein: CASSLEGGPTYEQYF
V gene: TRBV5-1

CDR3 protein: CASSFSSGSLSYGYTF
V gene: TRBV27

CDR3 protein: CASSLRELTGELFF
V gene: TRBV11-1

CDR3 protein: CATRRAGGLNIQYF
V gene: TRBV5-4

CDR3 protein: CATSPRTGPMKETQYF
V gene: TRBV15

CDR3 protein: CASGGPEWKGYTF
V gene: TRBV6-5

CDR3 protein: CASSFLENTEAFF
V gene: TRBV12-3/TRBV12-4